This T cell receptor beta chain was recorded in a study of T cells in Graves' hyperthyroidism and ophthalmopathy. Study conclusions and caveats: Most thyroid clonotypes expanded above 0.001 appeared in blood too.

This clonotype was seen many times. What it binds is unknown. Researchers defined stable Graves' hyperthyroidism as no ophthalmopathy progression within 18 months. Recently diagnosed hyperthyroidism of less than 2 months' duration affected patients aged 18 to 65. Template material for amplifying TCR beta CDR3 regions consisted of RNA transcripts. Researchers ran a first-round RT-PCR on the TCR CDR3 using the HTBI primer set. TCRdb reprocessed the multiplex PCR reads via MiXCR and lists one record per CDR3 protein. Altogether more than 450,000 distinct CDR3 sequences are present, 12% to 15% being singletons, with the ten largest covering approximately 14%. The CDR3 has 16 residues. V shed 1 base and J shed 7 bases, with 14 bases lying between them. The germline V gene has CDR1 MDHEN and CDR2 SYDVKM.

V is TRBV28 and J is TRBJ1-6, with a possible D match to TRBD1 (6 bases). The receptor's source is a woman aged 40 to 50 with Graves' hyperthyroidism. The sequenced material came from blood. CDR3 nucleotide sequence: TGTGCCAGCAGTTTATTTGGGGAAGGGGGGAATTCACCCCTCCACTTT. Its translation: CASSLFGEGGNSPLHF.